The 2 T cell receptor beta chains below were found in one sample sequenced in a study of blood T cell repertoires in COVID-19. This table comes from immunoSEQ multiplex PCR, and its TCRdb copy is limited to in-frame clones, with some not included. The sample holds more than 300,000 clones; about 84% are singletons and the top ten take around 1.7%. Sequences were obtained from peripheral blood. These receptors all stem from a woman aged 50 to 60 with acute or convalescent COVID-19.

The chain couples TRBV5-4 to TRBJ2-5, with 10 positions matching TRBD2. The CDR3 length is 16 residues. Germline CDR1 reads SGHNT; CDR2 reads YYREEE (reference sequence). Losses at the gene ends were 0 bases for V and 5 bases for J; bases not matched to a gene: 7. CDR3 sequence reads: CASSLDLAGVQETQYF. Here the CDR3 DNA reads TGTGCCAGCAGCTTGGATCTAGCGGGAGTTCAGGAGACCCAGTACTTC.

The chain carries TRBV18 and TRBJ2-2; 8 bases are a match to TRBD1. After removal of 3 bases from V and 6 bases from J, the junction contained 6 bases not matched to a gene. The germline CDR1 and CDR2 sequences are KGHSH and LQKENI. The CDR3 spans 15 residues. The CDR3: CASSPMTGAPGELFF. Written as DNA, the CDR3 is TGTGCCAGCTCACCCATGACAGGGGCGCCCGGGGAGCTGTTTTTT. The full variable domain, in which reference TRBV18 and TRBJ2-2 provide the parts outside the CDR3, is NAGVMQNPRHLVRRRGQEARLRCSPMKGHSHVYWYRQLPEEGLKFMVYLQKENIIDESGMPKERFSAEFPKEGPSILRIQQVVRGDSAAYFCASSPMTGAPGELFFGEGSRLTVL.